This TCR beta chain was profiled in a study of blood T cell repertoires in COVID-19. At the level of the study: The samples span acute and convalescent COVID-19 from the United States, Italy and Spain. The analysed material was cDNA or gDNA that came from T cells, B-cell-depleted T cells, or PBMCs.

Trimming took 0 bases from V and 5 from J; bases not matched to a gene: 8. The CDR3 is 17 residues long. Looked up from germline, CDR1 is LGHNA and CDR2 is YSLEER. In the original processing: By means of reference gene primer amplification, nucleated cell counts were estimated. Clones were read by immunoSEQ multiplex PCR, and TCRdb kept only the in-frame ones, dropping some. V and J calls and clone size are copied from that table; D and trimming were computed from the DNA. Of fewer than 60,000 clones listed, approximately 88% are singletons. The chain uses TRBV4-3 and TRBJ1-5, with 9 bases matching TRBD1. The source is a human donor in a cohort sampled during active COVID-19. The specimen was peripheral blood. This CDR3 reads CASSQDWIGQGYQPQHF. CDR3 coding DNA: TGCGCCAGCAGCCAAGATTGGATCGGACAGGGGTATCAGCCCCAGCATTTT.